This T cell receptor (beta chain) was found in a study of T cells in women clearing cervical HPV infection. Overall study context: Cases: HPV16-related CIN3 or worse on histology, 2 invasive cancers.

General study results and limits: T-cell numbers per sample were unknown and may explain richness differences. CIN3+ cases had significantly higher TCR richness than controls; evenness did not differ.

Points on this clone: Its antigen remains unidentified. The read stops 3 residues short of the end of the CDR3; the missing end is completed from the germline J gene.

Some clones are missing from TCRdb's copy, which holds only in-frame ones; the method was immunoSEQ multiplex PCR. Its listing shows 25,000 to 35,000 clones. This CDR3 is 16 amino acids long. Deletions cut 4 bases from V and 3 bases from J, with 16 bases between. Germline assignment: CDR1 MNHNS and CDR2 SASEGT. The sample was blood buffy coat. The chain uses TRBV6-1 and TRBJ2-1, with D perhaps TRBD2 (6 bases). The TCR originated in a woman aged 18 to 75 with a cervical HPV16 infection that either progressed to CIN3+ or cleared (not recorded which). The CDR3 region is CASSATTSSYYNEQFF. The DNA read from the CDR3 is TGTGCCAGCAGTGCAACAACTAGCAGTTACTACAATGAG.